Each of the 5 T cell receptor beta chains below was sequenced from the same sample in a study of radiotherapy plus CTLA-4 blockade in lung cancer. Sequencing was performed with immunoSEQ multiplex PCR; in TCRdb, only in-frame clones are kept and a portion is missing. The data hold under 70,000 clones, with about 72% observed a single time. The sequencing here drew on peripheral blood, taken from a patient treated with radiotherapy plus ipilimumab. Receptors originate from a human donor with non-small cell lung cancer who had a complete response to radiotherapy plus ipilimumab.

This clone was detected a few times. The chain has TRBV19 and TRBJ2-1; weak D call: TRBD2 (6 bases). Germline V gives CDR1 LNHDA, CDR2 SQIVND (reference sequence). The CDR3 runs to 14 residues. Trimming removed 4 bases from V and 3 bases from J, with 10 bases in between. CDR3 DNA: TGTGCCAGTAGTAGCGGGACGGGCTACAATGAGCAGTTCTTC. This sequence encodes CASSSGTGYNEQFF.

A single count supports this clone. V is TRBV5-1 and J is TRBJ2-7; D is unclear. Germline V CDR1 and CDR2: SGHRS, YFSETQ. The CDR3 extends over 13 amino acids. Trimming took off 0 bases at V and 7 bases at J, with 11 bases between the two ends. CDR3 sequence reads: CASSLGPDQEQYF. CDR3 nucleotides: TGCGCCAGCAGCTTGGGCCCAGATCAGGAGCAGTACTTC.

This chain joins TRBV27 and TRBJ2-3, with 14 bases that match TRBD2. V shed 7 bases and J 3 bases; nucleotides not matched to a gene: 12. The CDR3 has 18 residues. Germline CDR1 is MNHEY and CDR2 is SMNVEV (reference sequence). CDR3 amino acids: CASNKRLAGGPGTDTQYF. As DNA, the CDR3 is TGTGCCAGCAATAAAAGACTAGCGGGGGGGCCGGGTACAGATACGCAGTATTTT.

Only a few counts were recorded for this clone. V usage is TRBV9 and J usage is TRBJ2-7, with TRBD2 matching 9 bases. Germline V gene sequence: CDR1 SGDLS, CDR2 YYNGEE. There are 15 residues in the CDR3. V shed 2 bases and J 3 bases; nucleotides not matched to a gene: 6. CDR3 nucleotide sequence: TGTGCCAGCAGCGTTGCTAGCGGGACCTTCTACGAGCAGTACGTC. Its protein product is CASSVASGTFYEQYV.

V usage is TRBV6-5 and J usage is TRBJ2-5, with 7 bases that match TRBD1. The germline V gene has CDR1 MNHEY and CDR2 SVGAGI. Trimming cost V 6 bases and J 1 base; bases outside gene matches: 5. The CDR3 runs 14 residues. The CDR3 DNA follows: TGTGCCAGCAGGACAGGGCTATCCCAAGAGACCCAGTACTTC. It translates to CASRTGLSQETQYF.